These 18 T cell receptor beta chains originate from one sample sequenced in a study of CD8+ T cells in alopecia areata. RNA, once extracted, was reverse transcribed into cDNA for use as the sequencing template. Sequenced by immunoSEQ multiplex PCR; TCRdb stores in-frame clones only, minus some. The sample records 150,000 to 200,000 clones, about 67% being singletons. The input for sequencing was CD8+ T cells sorted from blood, taken at week 0. The receptors were sampled from a human donor with alopecia areata.

V and J are TRBV7-9 and TRBJ2-2; no definite D call. The V end lost 0 bases, the J end lost 4 bases, and 6 bases lay between the germline ends. This CDR3 is 14 amino acids long. The germline V gene encodes CDR1 SEHNR and CDR2 FQNEAQ (reference sequence). The CDR3 DNA reads TGTGCCAGCAGCTTAGCACCGATCACCGGGGAGCTGTTTTTT. It translates to CASSLAPITGELFF.

This clone was detected a few times. The chain couples TRBV27 to TRBJ2-2; 8 nucleotides align to TRBD1. V was pared by 8 bases and J by 4 bases, with 21 bases of the junction left unmatched. The CDR3 has 19 amino acids. Germline V gene data show CDR1 as MNHEY and CDR2 as SMNVEV (reference sequence). CDR3 loop: CASSDLKTGASQTTGELFF. The DNA for the CDR3 is TGTGCCAGCTCCGATCTAAAGACAGGGGCGTCCCAGACCACCGGGGAGCTGTTTTTT.

The genes are TRBV19 and TRBJ2-6; D is uncertain. Germline V CDR1 and CDR2: LNHDA, SQIVND (reference sequence). There are 12 residues in the CDR3. V lost 5 bases to trimming and J lost 4 bases, with 3 bases between them. CDR3 in amino acids: CASSLGANVLTF. The CDR3 DNA follows: TGTGCCAGTAGTTTGGGGGCCAACGTCCTGACTTTC.

The V and J genes are TRBV11-2 and TRBJ2-5; 13 bases agree with TRBD2. Germline lookup yields CDR1 SGHAT and CDR2 FQNNGV. The CDR3 has 16 residues. With V trimmed by 5 bases and J by 4 bases, 7 bases remained unmatched. DNA for the CDR3: TGTGCCAGCAGCGTCACTAGCGGGGGGGCTTTAGAGACCCAGTACTTC. As protein: CASSVTSGGALETQYF.

V usage is TRBV29-1 and J usage is TRBJ2-6, with D possibly TRBD1 on 7 matching bases. The V gene lost 3 bases and the J gene lost 1 base, with 13 bases spanning the gap. Germline-derived CDR1 and CDR2 are SQVTM and ANQGSEA. This CDR3 has 16 amino acids. The CDR3 loop is CSVDGGGLSGANVLTF. The CDR3 nucleotides are TGCAGCGTTGATGGAGGGGGCCTTTCTGGGGCCAACGTCCTGACTTTC.

The chain has TRBV5-1 and TRBJ2-7, with a tentative D call TRBD1 (6 bases). The V gene's germline CDR1 is SGHRS and CDR2 YFSETQ. This CDR3 region has 13 residues. The V gene lost 3 bases and the J gene lost 1 base, with 8 bases spanning the gap. The CDR3 DNA reads TGCGCCAGCAGCTGGGACACATCCTACGAGCAGTACTTC. It codes for CASSWDTSYEQYF.

The rearrangement links TRBV6-1 to TRBJ2-6, with 7 positions matching TRBD1. Trimming removed 3 bases from V and 0 bases from J; junction bases left unmatched: 5. Germline-derived CDR1 and CDR2 are MNHNS and SASEGT. This CDR3 has 17 residues. The CDR3 here is CASSDGTVLSGANVLTF. CDR3 nucleotides: TGTGCCAGCAGTGACGGGACAGTCCTCTCTGGGGCCAACGTCCTGACTTTC.

This chain joins TRBV2 and TRBJ2-7, with D perhaps matching TRBD2 (5 bases). The germline gives CDR1 SNHLY, CDR2 FYNNEI. The CDR3 runs to 15 residues. The V end was cut by 6 bases, the J end by 0 bases, with 15 bases between. The CDR3 is CASSTLEAPSYEQYF. CDR3 nucleotides: TGTGCCAGCAGCACACTGGAGGCCCCCTCCTACGAGCAGTACTTC.

In this sample, this clone turned up a few times. J is TRBJ2-3 and V is TRBV29-1; 9 bases match TRBD1. Germline-derived CDR1 and CDR2 are SQVTM and ANQGSEA. The CDR3 length is 12 residues. Losses at the gene ends were 7 bases for V and 1 base for J; bases not matched to a gene: 0. CDR3 coding DNA: TGCAGCGGGACAGGGGGCACAGATACGCAGTATTTT. Amino acid sequence: CSGTGGTDTQYF.

The CDR3 nucleotides read TGTGCCAGCAGCCCCTCCCGGGACAGGGGGTTCTATGGCTACACCTTC. As protein: CASSPSRDRGFYGYTF. The V and J genes are TRBV7-9 and TRBJ1-2, with 11 bases lining up with TRBD1. CDR3 length: 16 residues. Trimming cost V 5 bases and J 4 bases; bases outside gene matches: 9. Germline V gene data show CDR1 as SEHNR and CDR2 as FQNEAQ (reference sequence).

The chain employs TRBV29-1 and TRBJ2-1, with TRBD2 identical over 10 bases. V lost 3 bases and J lost 7; bases outside the gene matches: 3. Germline V gene sequence: CDR1 SQVTM, CDR2 ANQGSEA. The CDR3 is made up of 13 amino acids. The CDR3 nucleotides read TGCAGCGTTGATCTAGCGGGGGTTAATGAGCAGTTCTTC. Translating it yields CSVDLAGVNEQFF.

The rearrangement joins TRBV13 to TRBJ1-3; no firm D call. Germline assignment: CDR1 PRHDT and CDR2 FYEKMQ (reference sequence). The CDR3 loop spans 15 amino acids. With 0 bases removed from V and 0 bases from J, the gap between germline ends came to 6 bases. CDR3 loop: CASSLGLHSGNTIYF. The CDR3 DNA sequence: TGTGCCAGCAGCTTAGGTCTCCACTCTGGAAACACCATATATTTT.

The rearrangement uses TRBV29-1 and TRBJ2-6, with 9 bases aligning to TRBD1. CDR3 length equals 16 residues. V shed 6 bases, J shed 3 bases, and the junction held 9 bases outside the gene matches. The germline V gene has CDR1 SQVTM and CDR2 ANQGSEA. CDR3 in DNA: TGCAGCGTGGCCCTCCGGGACAGGGATGGGGCCAACGTCCTGACTTTC. Amino acid sequence: CSVALRDRDGANVLTF.

The chain joins TRBV29-1 to TRBJ2-5; D not certain. The CDR3 loop spans 13 amino acids. V gave up 1 base and J gave up 4 bases, with 10 bases separating them. Germline values: CDR1 SQVTM, CDR2 ANQGSEA. The CDR3 DNA reads TGCAGCGTTGAAGGCGGCACCGGAGAGACCCAGTACTTC. Its protein is CSVEGGTGETQYF.

The table lists this clone with a count of one. The chain uses TRBV5-1 and TRBJ1-1; D might be TRBD1 (5 bases). CDR1 SGHRS and CDR2 YFSETQ come from the germline V gene. V lost 0 bases and J lost 1, with 19 bases in between. The CDR3 extends over 18 amino acids. The CDR3 DNA is TGCGCCAGCAGCTTGGCCGGTAGCAGGGCGCAAGAGAACACTGAAGCTTTCTTT. This encodes CASSLAGSRAQENTEAFF.

The rearrangement joins TRBV30 to TRBJ1-1; no reliable D call. The germline gives CDR1 GTSNPN, CDR2 SVGIG (reference sequence). V gave up 1 base and J gave up 3 bases, with 3 bases separating them. The CDR3 sequence is 11 residues long. The DNA of the CDR3 is TGTGCCTGGAGTGGGTACACTGAAGCTTTCTTT. Its protein is CAWSGYTEAFF.

V and J are TRBV5-1 and TRBJ2-3; 7 bases agree with TRBD2. Germline assignment: CDR1 SGHRS and CDR2 YFSETQ. J lost 4 bases, V lost 3 bases, and 11 bases had no gene match. The CDR3 is made up of 16 amino acids. CDR3 protein: CASSSPRGEISDTQYF. DNA of the CDR3: TGCGCCAGCAGCTCGCCTCGGGGGGAGATCTCAGATACGCAGTATTTT.

The rearrangement joins TRBV7-2 to TRBJ2-7; no definite D call. This CDR3 spans 12 amino acids. Germline V gene lookup returns CDR1 SGHTA and CDR2 FQGNSA. V was pared by 5 bases and J by 4 bases, with 9 bases between. The CDR3 spells CASSRGPYEQYF. CDR3 bases: TGTGCCAGCAGCCGCGGACCGTACGAGCAGTACTTC.